A single sample gave rise to the 23 T cell receptor beta chains below, sequenced in a study of blood T cell repertoires in COVID-19. Here immunoSEQ multiplex PCR was the method, and the copy in TCRdb shows in-frame clones only, minus some. The sample includes 200,000 to 300,000 clones, 65% to 85% of them seen just once. The specimen sequenced was peripheral blood. These receptors originate from a human donor in a cohort sampled during active COVID-19.

The chain employs TRBV28 and TRBJ2-7, with 9 bases fitting TRBD1. V shed 8 bases, J shed 3 bases, and the junction held 8 bases outside the gene matches. This CDR3 is built from 14 residues. CDR1 is MDHEN, CDR2 SYDVKM, per germline. The CDR3 nucleotides are TGTGCCAGCCTTGAGACAGGGGGGAACTACGAGCAGTACTTC. Its translation: CASLETGGNYEQYF.

CDR3 DNA sequence: TGTGCCAGCAGGCCCCAGGGTACAACTAATGAAAAACTGTTTTTT. Its protein is CASRPQGTTNEKLFF. V gene TRBV28 combines with J gene TRBJ1-4, with D possibly TRBD1 on 5 matching bases. The germline V gene has CDR1 MDHEN and CDR2 SYDVKM. Trimming took 6 bases from V and 0 from J, leaving 11 bases between them. CDR3 size: 15 residues.

The chain has TRBV18 and TRBJ1-1; the D gene is possibly TRBD1 (6 bases). This CDR3 is 20 amino acids long. V lost 1 base, J lost 1 base, and 25 bases lay in between. The V gene's germline CDR1 is KGHSH and CDR2 LQKENI. The CDR3 sequence is CASSPQLSHREKKRNTEAFF. CDR3 nucleotide sequence: TGTGCCAGCTCACCACAATTATCCCACAGGGAGAAAAAGAGGAACACTGAAGCTTTCTTT.

The chain uses TRBV7-9 and TRBJ2-5; D is unclear. Germline CDR1 SEHNR, CDR2 FQNEAQ (reference sequence). The germline V and J ends were trimmed by 2 bases and 5 bases, with 12 bases remaining between them. The CDR3 is 14 amino acids. CDR3 residues: CASSLLGFGETQYF. The CDR3 coding sequence is TGTGCCAGCAGCTTACTAGGTTTTGGTGAGACCCAGTACTTC.

J is TRBJ2-7 and V is TRBV24-1; tentatively, D is TRBD2 (5 bases). Trimming removed 3 bases at V and 9 bases at J, with 14 bases between. This CDR3 has 13 residues. CDR1 KGHDR and CDR2 SFDVKD come from the germline V gene. In nucleotides, the CDR3 is TGTGCCACCAGTGATAGGACTTCAAACGGGCAGTACTTC. Amino acids: CATSDRTSNGQYF.

J is TRBJ1-4 and V is TRBV11-2; D is uncertain. The CDR3 is 12 amino acids. CDR1 and CDR2 from the germline V gene are SGHAT and FQNNGV. V lost 1 base and J 14 bases, leaving 11 bases between the germline ends. In DNA form, the CDR3 reads TGTGCCAGCAGCTTAGTTAGGGAGAGGCTGTTTTTT. Translating it yields CASSLVRERLFF.

The chain carries TRBV11-2 and TRBJ2-5, with 7 bases lining up with TRBD1. Trimming took 5 bases from V and 5 from J; bases not matched to a gene: 8. Germline V gives CDR1 SGHAT, CDR2 FQNNGV. There are 14 residues in the CDR3. The chain's CDR3 is CASSPQGRWETQYF. The CDR3 DNA reads TGTGCCAGCAGCCCACAGGGGAGATGGGAGACCCAGTACTTC.

The V gene is TRBV29-1, the J gene TRBJ1-3, with 7 bases fitting TRBD1. The ends lost 0 bases at V and 2 bases at J; junction bases unmatched: 7. This CDR3 spans 16 amino acids. Germline assignment: CDR1 SQVTM and CDR2 ANQGSEA. The CDR3 DNA is TGCAGCGTTGAAGATTTCGGAGGGGGCGCTGGAAACACCATATATTTT. Translating it yields CSVEDFGGGAGNTIYF.

This chain links TRBV28 with TRBJ2-3, with D possibly matching TRBD1 (5 bases). The CDR3 extends over 14 amino acids. Germline values: CDR1 MDHEN, CDR2 SYDVKM. Trimming took 2 bases from V and 2 from J, leaving 8 bases between them. CDR3: CASSLADNTDTQYF. CDR3 sequence (DNA): TGTGCCAGCAGTTTAGCGGACAACACAGATACGCAGTATTTT.

This clone was detected once. This chain joins TRBV18 and TRBJ2-7, with TRBD1 matching 8 bases. Per germline, CDR1 KGHSH and CDR2 LQKENI. The CDR3 spans 17 residues. With 0 bases clipped from V and 0 bases from J, the junction kept 7 bases outside the gene matches. The CDR3 coding sequence is TGTGCCAGCTCACCACCCGTAGGGACAGGTAGCTCCTACGAGCAGTACTTC. Its protein product is CASSPPVGTGSSYEQYF. Looking up the rest from reference TRBV18 and TRBJ2-7 gives the full variable domain: NAGVMQNPRHLVRRRGQEARLRCSPMKGHSHVYWYRQLPEEGLKFMVYLQKENIIDESGMPKERFSAEFPKEGPSILRIQQVVRGDSAAYFCASSPPVGTGSSYEQYFGPGTRLTVT.

This clone is a singleton in its sample. The chain combines TRBV7-2 with TRBJ2-5; maybe TRBD2 (7 bases). V was shortened by 0 bases and J by 5 bases, with 13 bases between the two germline ends. Germline CDR1 is SGHTA and CDR2 is FQGNSA. The CDR3 loop spans 15 amino acids. CDR3 nucleotide sequence: TGTGCCAGCAGCTTAGCGGGGGGGCGTTGGGAGACCCAGTACTTC. This codes for CASSLAGGRWETQYF.

V is TRBV27 and J is TRBJ2-7, with TRBD1 identical over 9 bases. Germline values: CDR1 MNHEY, CDR2 SMNVEV (reference sequence). After removal of 5 bases from V and 4 bases from J, the junction contained 12 bases not matched to a gene. This CDR3 is 16 amino acids long. The CDR3 here is CASSIIGTGKFYEQYF. DNA for the CDR3: TGTGCCAGCAGTATTATCGGGACAGGGAAGTTTTACGAGCAGTACTTC.

This chain uses TRBV6-5 with TRBJ2-7; 8 bases match TRBD1. Germline V CDR1 and CDR2: MNHEY, SVGAGI. There are 15 residues in the CDR3. Trimming at V came to 2 bases and at J to 1 base, leaving 4 bases not matched to a gene. The CDR3, as DNA: TGTGCCAGCAGTTACATCGGGACAGGTTCCTACGAGCAGTACTTC. The encoded protein is CASSYIGTGSYEQYF.

This clone was seen only a few times. The chain carries TRBV5-6 and TRBJ2-7; a weak D match, TRBD1 (6 bases). The V and J ends lost 7 bases and 0 bases respectively, with 11 bases between them. This CDR3 has 13 amino acids. Germline V lookup: CDR1 SGHDT, CDR2 YYEEEE. The CDR3 bases are TGTGCCAGCTCAATACAGGGCTCCTACGAGCAGTACTTC. As protein: CASSIQGSYEQYF. The whole variable domain, filled in from reference TRBV5-6 and TRBJ2-7, reads DAGVTQSPTHLIKTRGQQVTLRCSPKSGHDTVSWYQQALGQGPQFIFQYYEEEERQRGNFPDRFSGHQFPNYSSELNVNALLLGDSALYLCASSIQGSYEQYFGPGTRLTVT.

V is TRBV7-9 and J is TRBJ2-1; the match to TRBD2 covers 11 bases. V trimming: 3 bases; J trimming: 4 bases; junction bases outside the gene matches: 5. The CDR3 contains 16 residues. Germline CDR1 and CDR2: SEHNR and FQNEAQ (reference sequence). CDR3 DNA: TGTGCCAGCAGCTTCCTAGCGGGAGGAGGGTACAATGAGCAGTTCTTC. Its protein is CASSFLAGGGYNEQFF.

CDR3 in amino acids: CASSYSRGTGDSPLHF. In DNA form, the CDR3 reads TGTGCCAGCAGTTACTCGAGAGGGACAGGGGATTCACCCCTCCACTTT. The rearrangement links TRBV6-5 to TRBJ1-6, with 10 bases lining up with TRBD1. J lost 8 bases, V lost 0 bases, and 4 bases had no gene match. Germline-derived CDR1 and CDR2 are MNHEY and SVGAGI. CDR3 size: 16 residues.

The chain employs TRBV3-1 (or the pseudogene TRBV3-2) and TRBJ2-7; TRBD1 matches at 7 bases. Trimming removed 4 bases from V and 6 bases from J; junction bases left unmatched: 6. This CDR3 has 13 amino acids. Germline-derived CDR1 and CDR2 are LGHDT and YNNKEL (reference sequence). The CDR3 DNA reads as TGTGCCAGCAGCCTCGGACAGGTCGCCGAGCAGTACTTC. It yields the protein CASSLGQVAEQYF.

The chain combines TRBV9 with TRBJ2-7, with 15 bases that match TRBD2. The germline gives CDR1 SGDLS, CDR2 YYNGEE. V gave up 5 bases and J gave up 1 base; unmatched junction bases: 7. This CDR3 spans 17 amino acids. The CDR3 protein is CASSVGLAGGNSYEQYF. The DNA for the CDR3 is TGTGCCAGCAGTGTTGGACTAGCGGGAGGGAATTCCTACGAGCAGTACTTC.

The V gene is TRBV5-1, the J gene TRBJ2-1, with D unclear. The germline V gene encodes CDR1 SGHRS and CDR2 YFSETQ. The V end was cut by 3 bases, the J end by 0 bases, with 19 bases between. This CDR3 comprises 18 residues. This CDR3 reads CASSSLATTSSSYNEQFF. CDR3 coding DNA: TGCGCCAGCAGCTCCCTCGCGACAACCTCGAGCTCCTACAATGAGCAGTTCTTC.

J is TRBJ1-1 and V is TRBV9; 10 nucleotides match TRBD1. CDR1 and CDR2 (germline): SGDLS, YYNGEE. Trimming cost V 2 bases and J 5 bases; bases outside gene matches: 9. The length of the CDR3 is 16 residues. The CDR3 DNA reads TGTGCCAGCAGCGTCGGGACAGGGGTCGGAGGTACTGAAGCTTTCTTT. Encoded protein: CASSVGTGVGGTEAFF.

J is TRBJ2-7 and V is TRBV19, with 8 bases lining up with TRBD2. The CDR3 is 15 residues long. From germline, CDR1 is LNHDA and CDR2 SQIVND (reference sequence). Trimming cost V 4 bases and J 4 bases; bases outside gene matches: 9. The CDR3 DNA is TGTGCCAGTAGTACTACTAGCGGAGCCCCTTACGAGCAGTACTTC. It yields the protein CASSTTSGAPYEQYF.

This chain's CDR3 is CASSLYSGTASYEQYF. DNA for the CDR3: TGTGCCAGCAGTTTATATTCCGGGACAGCCTCCTACGAGCAGTACTTC. The rearrangement links TRBV27 to TRBJ2-7; 7 nucleotides agree with TRBD1. The CDR3 loop spans 16 amino acids. Germline CDR1 reads MNHEY; CDR2 reads SMNVEV (reference sequence). Losses at the gene ends were 1 base for V and 0 bases for J; bases not matched to a gene: 6.

The rearrangement uses TRBV28 and TRBJ1-3, with TRBD1 matching over 7 bases. Germline CDR1 is MDHEN and CDR2 is SYDVKM. V lost 6 bases and J lost 16; bases outside the gene matches: 9. The CDR3 contains 11 residues. CDR3 protein: CASSLNGQVYF. CDR3 in DNA: TGTGCCAGCAGCCTTAATGGACAGGTGTATTTT. The complete variable domain, with remaining parts taken from reference TRBV28 and TRBJ1-3, reads DVKVTQSSRYLVKRTGEKVFLECVQDMDHENMFWYRQDPGLGLRLIYFSYDVKMKEKGDIPEGYSVSREKKERFSLILESASTNQTSMYLCASSLNGQVYFGEGSWLTVV.